This T cell receptor beta chain appears in the sequencing data of a study of patients and donors after allogeneic stem cell transplantation. The germline V gene encodes CDR1 SEHNR and CDR2 FQNEAQ (reference sequence). Trimming left V 1 base short and J 3 bases short, with 10 bases between. The length of the CDR3 is 14 residues. Each CDR3 protein is one row after TCRdb ran MiXCR on the RT-PCR reads. The top ten clones hold about 35% of a sample with about 200,000 distinct CDR3 sequences, roughly 40% of them seen once. The TCR comes from a human donor who was either an allogeneic HSCT recipient or a stem cell or donor lymphocyte infusion donor (not recorded which). It is not recorded whose cells these are; they may come from a transplant donor. Sequencing used blood, either unsorted or a sorted T cell fraction (not recorded which). This chain links TRBV7-9 with TRBJ2-7; tentative D call: TRBD1 (6 bases). The CDR3 nucleotides read TGTGCCAGCAGCTTAGGAACAGGGTTCTACGAGCAGTACTTC. Its translation: CASSLGTGFYEQYF.